A single sample is the source of the 18 T cell receptor beta chains below, sequenced in a study of beta chain features in type 1 diabetes. Sequencing targeted expressed TCRB transcripts, as all isolated RNA had been reverse transcribed. The method was immunoSEQ multiplex PCR; TCRdb's version includes in-frame clones alone and lacks a portion of them. The data contain roughly 150,000 clones, roughly 8.1% of them singletons. The sequenced sample consisted of central memory CD4+ T cells from blood. Source of these receptors: a man younger than 35 in good health.

In this sample, this clone turned up a few times. The rearrangement links TRBV9 to TRBJ1-4; D perhaps matches TRBD1 (6 bases). This CDR3 contains 16 residues. Per germline, CDR1 SGDLS and CDR2 YYNGEE. Trimming cost V 4 bases and J 6 bases, with 19 bases left between them. CDR3 coding DNA: TGTGCCAGCAGCCCAGGGGCGGCAGCTCCTTATGAAAAACTGTTTTTT. This gives the protein CASSPGAAAPYEKLFF.

The table lists this clone with a few counts. The chain links TRBV7-2 to TRBJ2-1, with TRBD2 identical over 7 bases. V lost 2 bases and J lost 3; bases outside the gene matches: 4. The CDR3 has 15 residues. CDR1 is SGHTA, CDR2 FQGNSA, per germline. The CDR3 coding sequence is TGTGCCAGCAGCTTAAGCGGGATGTACTACAATGAGCAGTTCTTC. This translates into CASSLSGMYYNEQFF. The full variable domain, with the rest looked up from reference TRBV7-2 and TRBJ2-1, is GAGVSQSPSNKVTEKGKDVELRCDPISGHTALYWYRQSLGQGLEFLIYFQGNSAPDKSGLPSDRFSAERTGGSVSTLTIQRTQQEDSAVYLCASSLSGMYYNEQFFGPGTRLTVL.

This clone showed up just a few times. The rearrangement uses TRBV7-2 and TRBJ2-5, with 7 positions matching TRBD2. The CDR3 is 15 residues long. Germline loops: CDR1 SGHTA, CDR2 FQGNSA. The ends lost 4 bases at V and 3 bases at J; junction bases unmatched: 8. CDR3 coding DNA: TGTGCCAGCAGCTCCGCGGGGGTTGGTAAAGAGACCCAGTACTTC. It codes for CASSSAGVGKETQYF.

The chain joins TRBV5-4 to TRBJ1-1, with a weak D call TRBD1 (6 bases). The CDR3 sequence is 13 residues long. Germline CDR1 reads SGHNT; CDR2 reads YYREEE (reference sequence). Between the trimmed V and J ends, which lost 6 bases and 5 bases, there was a span of 14 bases. This CDR3 reads CASTLTGNTEAFF. DNA for the CDR3: TGTGCCAGCACCCTAACAGGGAATACTGAAGCTTTCTTT.

The chain links TRBV7-2 to TRBJ2-7, with 8 positions matching TRBD2. Germline CDR1 and CDR2: SGHTA and FQGNSA. With 0 bases clipped from V and 2 bases from J, the junction kept 18 bases outside the gene matches. The CDR3 sequence is 20 residues long. CDR3: CASSLAGVGWETSGAYEQYF. CDR3 DNA sequence: TGTGCCAGCAGCTTAGCGGGAGTAGGGTGGGAAACTAGCGGAGCCTACGAGCAGTACTTC.

V usage is TRBV18 and J usage is TRBJ2-1; D possibly corresponds to TRBD1 (5 bases). The germline CDR1 and CDR2 sequences are KGHSH and LQKENI. V lost 3 bases and J 8 bases, leaving 8 bases between the germline ends. CDR3 size: 12 residues. The CDR3 region is CASSPRVDEQFF. Here the CDR3 DNA reads TGTGCCAGCTCACCCAGGGTGGATGAGCAGTTCTTC.

This clone occurred a few times. This chain joins TRBV9 and TRBJ1-2; a weak D match, TRBD1 (6 bases). V was cut by 3 bases and J by 5 bases, with 11 bases left in between. This CDR3 has 13 residues. Germline V lookup: CDR1 SGDLS, CDR2 YYNGEE. CDR3 in amino acids: CASSAGQRYGYTF. CDR3 DNA: TGTGCCAGCAGCGCAGGACAGAGATATGGCTACACCTTC.

Details on this clone: Compared with germline, one end of the junction differs, possibly owing to a read error. The chain has TRBV2 and TRBJ1-1; 10 nucleotides line up with TRBD1. The CDR3 is 14 residues long. CDR1 and CDR2 (germline): SNHLY, FYNNEI. This CDR3 is CASLPDRGNAEAFF. Written as DNA, the CDR3 is TGTGCCAGCCTACCGGACAGGGGGAACGCTGAAGCTTTCTTT.

The chain uses TRBV10-3 and TRBJ1-6, with a weak D call TRBD1 (6 bases). The CDR3 totals 15 residues. The V end lost 6 bases, the J end lost 4 bases, and 13 bases lay between the germline ends. CDR1 and CDR2 from the germline V gene are ENHRY and SYGVKD. Here the CDR3 reads CAIREKDRYNSPLHF. The CDR3 DNA is TGTGCCATCAGAGAAAAAGACAGGTATAATTCACCCCTCCACTTT.

The chain links TRBV30 to TRBJ1-5, with 7 positions matching TRBD1. The germline V gene encodes CDR1 GTSNPN and CDR2 SVGIG (reference sequence). J was trimmed by 8 bases and V by 5 bases; bases with no gene match: 9. The CDR3 spans 13 residues. The CDR3 DNA reads as TGTGCCTGGCGCAGGGGCAGGGGGGAGCCCCAGCATTTT. It translates to CAWRRGRGEPQHF. The variable domain in full, with the rest retrieved from reference TRBV30 and TRBJ1-5, is SQTIHQWPATLVQPVGSPLSLECTVEGTSNPNLYWYRQAAGRGLQLLFYSVGIGQISSEVPQNLSASRPQDRQFILSSKKLLLSDSGFYLCAWRRGRGEPQHFGDGTRLSIL.

This clone has a count of ten or more. This rearrangement joins TRBV7-8 to TRBJ2-1; TRBD1 agrees at 9 bases. Germline-derived CDR1 and CDR2 are SGHVS and FQNEAQ. The CDR3 runs 15 residues. Unmatched junction bases numbered 11, after V lost 5 bases and J lost 9 bases. The DNA of the CDR3 is TGTGCCAGCAGCCCCATCGCCGGGACAGGGTCTGAGCAGTTCTTC. Its translation: CASSPIAGTGSEQFF.

The rearrangement links TRBV7-2 to TRBJ2-5; D gene unclear. V lost 1 base, J lost 4 bases, and 7 bases lay in between. This CDR3 region has 13 residues. CDR1 and CDR2 from the germline V gene are SGHTA and FQGNSA. CDR3 residues: CASSLDGGETQYF. CDR3 bases: TGTGCCAGCAGCTTAGACGGCGGAGAGACCCAGTACTTC. The full variable domain, completed using reference TRBV7-2 and TRBJ2-5, is GAGVSQSPSNKVTEKGKDVELRCDPISGHTALYWYRQSLGQGLEFLIYFQGNSAPDKSGLPSDRFSAERTGGSVSTLTIQRTQQEDSAVYLCASSLDGGETQYFGPGTRLLVL.

This clone occurred a few times. This chain joins TRBV9 and TRBJ1-4, with a tentative D call TRBD1 (6 bases). CDR3 length: 15 residues. The ends were cut back, 4 bases at V and 3 bases at J, with 13 bases in the middle. Per germline, CDR1 SGDLS and CDR2 YYNGEE. The CDR3 sequence is CASSKRDNPNEKLFF. DNA for the CDR3: TGTGCCAGCAGCAAAAGGGACAATCCTAATGAAAAACTGTTTTTT.

The rearrangement joins TRBV25-1 to TRBJ1-2, with 8 bases matching TRBD1. CDR3 length equals 13 residues. The V gene end was trimmed by 7 bases and the J gene end by 3 bases; junction bases not matched to a gene: 4. Germline V gene data show CDR1 as MGHDK and CDR2 as SYGVNS. The CDR3 loop is CASTKGQDYGYTF. As DNA, the CDR3 is TGTGCCAGCACCAAGGGACAGGACTATGGCTACACCTTC.

This clone was picked up many times. This chain uses TRBV18 with TRBJ2-2; unclear D gene. This CDR3 has 14 residues. V shed 3 bases and J shed 1 base, with 6 bases lying between them. Germline V gene data show CDR1 as KGHSH and CDR2 as LQKENI. DNA of the CDR3: TGTGCCAGCTCACCGTTCAAGAACACCGGGGAGCTGTTTTTT. Translation gives CASSPFKNTGELFF.

The chain is built from TRBV6-5 and TRBJ2-1; 7 nucleotides match TRBD2. The germline V gene encodes CDR1 MNHEY and CDR2 SVGAGI. The CDR3 covers 16 residues. With V trimmed by 0 bases and J by 8 bases, 10 bases remained unmatched. CDR3 sequence (DNA): TGTGCCAGCAGTTACTCGCGGCCGCCTGGGGGGGATGAGCAGTTCTTC. Its protein is CASSYSRPPGGDEQFF.

This clone is deemed medium-sized. The chain combines TRBV29-1 with TRBJ1-1; D is ambiguous. This CDR3 region has 13 residues. CDR1 is SQVTM, CDR2 ANQGSEA, per germline. V was trimmed by 2 bases and J by 4 bases, leaving 11 bases between them. CDR3 protein: CSVEKELGTEAFF. The DNA of the CDR3 is TGCAGCGTTGAAAAGGAGTTGGGCACTGAAGCTTTCTTT. Looking up the rest from reference TRBV29-1 and TRBJ1-1 gives the full variable domain: SAVISQKPSRDICQRGTSLTIQCQVDSQVTMMFWYRQQPGQSLTLIATANQGSEATYESGFVIDKFPISRPNLTFSTLTVSNMSPEDSSIYLCSVEKELGTEAFFGQGTRLTVV.

This clone was recorded a few times. The sample carries other DNA sequences with the same CDR3. CDR3 in DNA: TGTGCCAGCAGTTTAGGCGGAGAAGAGACCCAGTACTTC. Translation: CASSLGGEETQYF. The chain joins TRBV28 to TRBJ2-5; no clear D. CDR1 is MDHEN and CDR2 is SYDVKM in the germline V gene. V lost 2 bases, J lost 3 bases, and 7 bases lay in between. The CDR3 has 13 residues.